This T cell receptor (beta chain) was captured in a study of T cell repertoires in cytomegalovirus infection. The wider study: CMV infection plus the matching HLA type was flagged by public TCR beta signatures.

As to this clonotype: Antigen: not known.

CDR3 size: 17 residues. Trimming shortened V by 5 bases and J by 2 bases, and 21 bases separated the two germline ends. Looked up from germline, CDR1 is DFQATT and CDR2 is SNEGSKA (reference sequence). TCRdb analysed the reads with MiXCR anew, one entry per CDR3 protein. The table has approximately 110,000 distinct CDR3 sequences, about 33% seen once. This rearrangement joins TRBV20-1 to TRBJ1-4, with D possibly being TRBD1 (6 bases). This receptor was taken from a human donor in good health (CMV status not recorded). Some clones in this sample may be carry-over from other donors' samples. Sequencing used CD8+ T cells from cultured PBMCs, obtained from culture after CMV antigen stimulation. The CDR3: CSAASRDTPGTNEKLFF. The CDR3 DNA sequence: TGCAGTGCTGCTTCCCGGGACACCCCTGGGACTAATGAAAAACTGTTTTTT.